Following are 32 T cell receptor beta chains from one sample sequenced in a study of blood T cell repertoires in COVID-19. Clones were read by immunoSEQ multiplex PCR, and TCRdb kept only the in-frame ones, dropping some. This table has about 250,000 clones, roughly four fifths appearing once. The sequenced sample consisted of PBMCs or T cells enriched from blood (not recorded which). These receptors were obtained from a woman aged 35 to 49 who had been exposed to COVID-19.

V usage is TRBV6-5 and J usage is TRBJ1-1; D is unresolved. Trimming removed 6 bases at V and 5 bases at J, with 16 bases between. The CDR3 sequence is 14 residues long. CDR1 and CDR2 (germline): MNHEY, SVGAGI. Here the CDR3 reads CASRTPGIRTEAFF. In nucleotides, the CDR3 is TGTGCCAGCAGAACACCGGGAATCCGGACTGAAGCTTTCTTT.

The chain employs TRBV4-2 and TRBJ1-5, with D tentatively TRBD1 (5 bases). CDR1 is LGHNA and CDR2 is YNFKEQ in the germline V gene. CDR3 length: 16 amino acids. V shed 3 bases and J shed 1 base, with 13 bases lying between them. The CDR3, as DNA: TGTGCCAGCAGCCAGATTCGGAGGGACAGCAATCAGCCCCAGCATTTT. Its translation: CASSQIRRDSNQPQHF.

The V and J genes are TRBV5-4 and TRBJ1-2; D not resolved. This CDR3 spans 15 amino acids. Trimming cost V 3 bases and J 6 bases, with 18 bases left between them. Germline CDR1 SGHNT, CDR2 YYREEE (reference sequence). CDR3 amino acids: CASSSEVIRIHGYTF. In DNA form, the CDR3 reads TGTGCCAGCAGCTCGGAGGTAATACGGATCCATGGCTACACCTTC.

The chain joins TRBV5-5 to TRBJ1-6; TRBD1 might be the D (5 bases). V shed 5 bases and J shed 12 bases, with 21 bases lying between them. The CDR3 runs to 15 residues. Germline V CDR1 and CDR2: SGHKS, YYEKEE (reference sequence). This CDR3 reads CASRMEGIGRGPLHF. CDR3 DNA: TGTGCCAGCAGGATGGAGGGGATCGGACGAGGACCCCTCCACTTT.

With regard to this clone: A read error may produce the germline difference seen at one junction end. The rearrangement joins TRBV7-2 to TRBJ2-7; D perhaps matches TRBD1 (5 bases). The CDR3 extends over 12 amino acids. Germline V gene sequence: CDR1 SGHTA, CDR2 FQGNSA. CDR3 coding DNA: TGTGCCAGCAGCTCAGAAGCAGGACATCTAGACTTC. Its protein product is CASSSEAGHLDF. Full variable domain (missing parts from reference TRBV7-2 and TRBJ2-7): GAGVSQSPSNKVTEKGKDVELRCDPISGHTALYWYRQSLGQGLEFLIYFQGNSAPDKSGLPSDRFSAERTGGSVSTLTIQRTQQEDSAVYLCASSSEAGHLDFGPGTRLTVT.

The genes are TRBV5-4 and TRBJ2-7; possible D gene TRBD2, 6 bases. Germline values: CDR1 SGHNT, CDR2 YYREEE (reference sequence). This CDR3 comprises 15 residues. Trimming pared 4 bases from V and 2 bases from J, leaving 16 bases between. The chain's CDR3 is CASSPGGGTAYEQYF. CDR3 DNA: TGTGCCAGCAGCCCCGGGGGTGGGACCGCCTACGAGCAGTACTTC.

This rearrangement joins TRBV28 to TRBJ2-1; 7 nucleotides line up with TRBD2. The junction had 14 bases not matched to a gene; V was cut back by 7 bases and J by 8 bases. Per the germline V gene, CDR1 is MDHEN and CDR2 is SYDVKM. This CDR3 is 15 amino acids long. The CDR3, as DNA: TGTGCCAGCACCTCATTGGGAGGGCTAGCGGATGAGCAGTTCTTC. Residues: CASTSLGGLADEQFF.

Comment on this clone: At the DNA level, this CDR3 is encoded by other sequences in the same sample as well. The chain couples TRBV5-1 to TRBJ2-7; 7 nucleotides agree with TRBD1. The ends lost 3 bases at V and 1 base at J; junction bases unmatched: 1. The CDR3 is 13 residues long. CDR1 and CDR2 from the germline V gene are SGHRS and YFSETQ. For the CDR3, the DNA is TGCGCCAGCAGCTCGACAGGGTCCTACGAGCAGTACTTC. Its translation: CASSSTGSYEQYF.

The chain joins TRBV29-1 to TRBJ1-1; weak D call: TRBD1 (6 bases). This CDR3 comprises 14 residues. V was shortened by 7 bases and J by 5 bases, with 20 bases between the two germline ends. CDR1 is SQVTM and CDR2 is ANQGSEA in the germline V gene. CDR3 bases: TGCAGCGGTGCCACAGGGATTGTGAGGACTGAAGCTTTCTTT. Its translation is CSGATGIVRTEAFF.

This clone was counted ten times or more. The V and J genes are TRBV27 and TRBJ1-2; D possibly corresponds to TRBD1 (6 bases). V gave up 5 bases and J gave up 4 bases, with 14 bases separating them. The CDR3 sequence is 14 residues long. In germline, CDR1 is MNHEY, CDR2 SMNVEV (reference sequence). The CDR3 DNA reads as TGTGCCAGCAGTAAACAGGGTGTTAGCTATGGCTACACCTTC. Translation: CASSKQGVSYGYTF.

V usage is TRBV19 and J usage is TRBJ1-5, with 8 nucleotides matching TRBD1. Trimming removed 4 bases from V and 2 bases from J; junction bases left unmatched: 7. From germline, CDR1 is LNHDA and CDR2 SQIVND (reference sequence). The CDR3 is 16 amino acids. This CDR3 reads CASSTTGGQGNQPQHF. CDR3 in DNA: TGTGCCAGTAGTACAACCGGGGGACAGGGCAATCAGCCCCAGCATTTT.

This clone was counted ten times or more. The chain links TRBV18 to TRBJ1-5; perhaps TRBD1 as D (5 bases). The CDR3 runs 15 residues. With 3 bases removed from V and 5 bases from J, the gap between germline ends came to 14 bases. Germline V lookup: CDR1 KGHSH, CDR2 LQKENI. CDR3 sequence reads: CASSPREGRDQPQHF. Written as DNA, the CDR3 is TGTGCCAGCTCACCCCGGGAGGGCAGGGATCAGCCCCAGCATTTT. The full variable domain, in which reference TRBV18 and TRBJ1-5 provide the parts outside the CDR3, is NAGVMQNPRHLVRRRGQEARLRCSPMKGHSHVYWYRQLPEEGLKFMVYLQKENIIDESGMPKERFSAEFPKEGPSILRIQQVVRGDSAAYFCASSPREGRDQPQHFGDGTRLSIL.

The V call is TRBV11-2, the J call TRBJ2-2; 9 nucleotides match TRBD1. The CDR3 runs 15 residues. The germline gives CDR1 SGHAT, CDR2 FQNNGV. V lost 5 bases, J lost 5 bases, and 6 bases stayed unmatched. CDR3 in amino acids: CASSATGGRTGELFF. In DNA, the CDR3 is TGTGCCAGCAGCGCCACAGGGGGCAGGACCGGGGAGCTGTTTTTT. The full variable domain, in which reference TRBV11-2 and TRBJ2-2 provide the parts outside the CDR3, is EAGVAQSPRYKIIEKRQSVAFWCNPISGHATLYWYQQILGQGPKLLIQFQNNGVVDDSQLPKDRFSAERLKGVDSTLKIQPAKLEDSAVYLCASSATGGRTGELFFGEGSRLTVL.

The chain uses TRBV2 and TRBJ2-1, with 7 positions matching TRBD2. Germline V CDR1 and CDR2: SNHLY, FYNNEI. V lost 3 bases, J lost 9 bases, and 5 bases stayed unmatched. This CDR3 region has 13 residues. The CDR3 region has the DNA TGTGCCAGCAGTGAGACTAGCTCCGGTGAGCAGTTCTTC. Translating it yields CASSETSSGEQFF.

This clone appeared a few times. The chain joins TRBV10-3 to TRBJ1-3; D is ambiguous. The CDR3 extends over 14 amino acids. Germline CDR1 reads ENHRY; CDR2 reads SYGVKD. V lost 4 bases to trimming and J lost 0 bases, with 7 bases between them. CDR3 in DNA: TGTGCCATCAGTGTAAGCTCCTCTGGAAACACCATATATTTT. It is translated as CAISVSSSGNTIYF.

This chain uses TRBV19 with TRBJ2-2, with TRBD1 as a possible D gene (6 bases). Germline V gene lookup returns CDR1 LNHDA and CDR2 SQIVND (reference sequence). Trimming removed 5 bases at V and 4 bases at J, with 20 bases between. CDR3 length: 17 residues. CDR3 nucleotides: TGTGCCAGTAGTCTCCGGACAGCTTCCTCATCCACCGGGGAGCTGTTTTTT. This translates into CASSLRTASSSTGELFF.

The V gene is TRBV19, the J gene TRBJ2-2; 8 bases match TRBD2. The CDR3 is 18 residues long. V shed 5 bases, J shed 6 bases, and the junction held 17 bases outside the gene matches. CDR1 and CDR2 (germline): LNHDA, SQIVND (reference sequence). The CDR3 DNA reads as TGTGCCAGTAGTGTCCGCGCTCCGGGACTAGGATTCGCCGGGGAGCTGTTTTTT. Protein product: CASSVRAPGLGFAGELFF.

V and J are TRBV9 and TRBJ2-7, with D uncertain. The length of the CDR3 is 14 residues. Looked up from germline, CDR1 is SGDLS and CDR2 is YYNGEE. The ends were cut back, 0 bases at V and 2 bases at J, with 9 bases in the middle. CDR3: CASSVEAGPYEQYF. The CDR3 nucleotides are TGTGCCAGCAGCGTAGAGGCAGGCCCCTACGAGCAGTACTTC.

The chain is built from TRBV5-4 and TRBJ1-5; 7 nucleotides align to TRBD1. The CDR3 totals 14 residues. Trimming removed 4 bases from V and 5 bases from J; junction bases left unmatched: 6. From germline, CDR1 is SGHNT and CDR2 YYREEE (reference sequence). CDR3 protein: CASSRGGADQPQHF. The CDR3 DNA sequence: TGTGCCAGCAGCCGAGGGGGCGCGGATCAGCCCCAGCATTTT.

The V and J genes are TRBV7-3 and TRBJ2-2; D ambiguous. The CDR3 runs to 13 residues. V was trimmed by 6 bases and J by 12 bases, leaving 17 bases between them. From germline, CDR1 is SGHTA and CDR2 FQGTGA. The CDR3 sequence: CASSNRVRSQLFF. Written as DNA, the CDR3 is TGTGCCAGCAGTAATCGGGTTAGATCGCAGCTGTTTTTT.

This rearrangement joins TRBV18 to TRBJ1-3, with 7 bases identical to TRBD1. Trimming cost V 1 base and J 4 bases; bases outside gene matches: 13. The CDR3 extends over 18 amino acids. Per germline, CDR1 KGHSH and CDR2 LQKENI. Written as DNA, the CDR3 is TGTGCCAGCTCACCACTGAGATTACGCGGACAGGCGGGAAACACCATATATTTT. Translated, it gives CASSPLRLRGQAGNTIYF.

V and J are TRBV5-6 and TRBJ2-1; 12 bases line up with TRBD2. The CDR3 has 17 amino acids. CDR1 and CDR2 from the germline V gene are SGHDT and YYEEEE. Trimming took 4 bases from V and 1 from J; bases not matched to a gene: 6. As DNA, the CDR3 is TGTGCCAGCAGCCTGCCACTAGCGGGGGGTTCCTACAATGAGCAGTTCTTC. Its translation: CASSLPLAGGSYNEQFF.

The V call is TRBV20-1, the J call TRBJ1-1; D unresolved. The V gene lost 3 bases and the J gene lost 6 bases, with 8 bases spanning the gap. The CDR3 runs to 11 residues. Germline V CDR1 and CDR2: DFQATT, SNEGSKA (reference sequence). The CDR3 here is CSASRPAEAFF. The CDR3 DNA sequence: TGCAGTGCTAGTCGTCCCGCTGAAGCTTTCTTT.

This chain connects TRBV6-5 to TRBJ2-5; TRBD2 agrees at 8 bases. Trimming cost V 4 bases and J 5 bases; bases outside gene matches: 9. The CDR3 has 15 amino acids. Germline V gives CDR1 MNHEY, CDR2 SVGAGI. CDR3 coding DNA: TGTGCCAGCAGTTCGGGGGCTAGCGGGTGGGAGACCCAGTACTTC. Translated: CASSSGASGWETQYF.

The sample holds many counts of this clone. V and J are TRBV6-5 and TRBJ1-5, with D perhaps TRBD1 (6 bases). V dropped 5 bases and J dropped 0 bases, with 11 bases sitting between them. The germline gives CDR1 MNHEY, CDR2 SVGAGI. This CDR3 has 15 residues. CDR3 DNA: TGTGCCAGCAGTCAGGGGCCTTATAGCAATCAGCCCCAGCATTTT. This sequence encodes CASSQGPYSNQPQHF.

This sequence joins TRBV14 and TRBJ2-7; 8 nucleotides agree with TRBD1. Per the germline V gene, CDR1 is SGHDN and CDR2 is FVKESK. The V gene end was trimmed by 4 bases and the J gene end by 2 bases; junction bases not matched to a gene: 1. The CDR3 contains 13 residues. The CDR3 sequence is CASSRTGPYEQYF. The CDR3 nucleotides are TGTGCCAGCAGCCGGACAGGGCCCTACGAGCAGTACTTC.

This clone is a singleton in its sample. The rearrangement links TRBV29-1 to TRBJ2-7; D might be TRBD1 (6 bases). The V and J ends lost 7 bases and 2 bases respectively, with 18 bases between them. This CDR3 has 14 amino acids. From germline, CDR1 is SQVTM and CDR2 ANQGSEA. Written as DNA, the CDR3 is TGCAGCGCCCTGAGGCGGACAGCCCCCTACGAGCAGTACTTC. Residues: CSALRRTAPYEQYF.

The chain has TRBV7-2 and TRBJ2-7; D is uncertain. Germline values: CDR1 SGHTA, CDR2 FQGNSA. With 1 base removed from V and 1 base from J, the gap between germline ends came to 11 bases. The CDR3 runs 15 residues. CDR3 DNA: TGTGCCAGCAGCTTAGACTGGGCAGGTTCCTACGAGCAGTACTTC. Translation gives CASSLDWAGSYEQYF.

The chain links TRBV7-8 to TRBJ1-6; D remains ambiguous. Trimming shortened V by 2 bases and J by 5 bases, and 13 bases separated the two germline ends. This CDR3 is built from 16 residues. Germline V gene data show CDR1 as SGHVS and CDR2 as FQNEAQ. The DNA for the CDR3 is TGTGCCAGCAGCTTAAGGCTAGTGGTAAATAATTCACCCCTCCACTTT. This gives the protein CASSLRLVVNNSPLHF.

Written as DNA, the CDR3 is TGTGCCAGCAGCCCCCAGGGCTACAATCAGCCCCAGCATTTT. Translation gives CASSPQGYNQPQHF. The chain is built from TRBV6-5 and TRBJ1-5; perhaps TRBD1 as D (5 bases). Trimming stripped 6 bases from V and 3 bases from J, with 12 bases between. Germline V lookup: CDR1 MNHEY, CDR2 SVGAGI. The CDR3 is made up of 14 amino acids.

In this sample, this clone turned up a few times. The chain is built from TRBV19 and TRBJ2-1, with 8 bases matching TRBD2. This CDR3 region has 16 residues. Germline-derived CDR1 and CDR2 are LNHDA and SQIVND (reference sequence). V trimming: 4 bases; J trimming: 4 bases; junction bases outside the gene matches: 9. CDR3 region: CASSTSGRGVYNEQFF. In nucleotides, the CDR3 is TGTGCCAGTAGTACCTCCGGGCGGGGGGTATACAATGAGCAGTTCTTC. Using reference TRBV19 and TRBJ2-1 for the parts outside the CDR3, the full variable domain is DGGITQSPKYLFRKEGQNVTLSCEQNLNHDAMYWYRQDPGQGLRLIYYSQIVNDFQKGDIAEGYSVSREKKESFPLTVTSAQKNPTAFYLCASSTSGRGVYNEQFFGPGTRLTVL.

The chain joins TRBV7-9 to TRBJ2-7, with a weak D call TRBD1 (6 bases). CDR3 length: 15 amino acids. Trimming left V 5 bases short and J 1 base short, with 15 bases between. Germline lookup yields CDR1 SEHNR and CDR2 FQNEAQ (reference sequence). CDR3 nucleotides: TGTGCCAGCAGCCAGGACAGACGGAGTTCCTACGAGCAGTACTTC. This gives the protein CASSQDRRSSYEQYF. The full variable domain, rest sourced from reference TRBV7-9 and TRBJ2-7, is DTGVSQNPRHKITKRGQNVTFRCDPISEHNRLYWYRQTLGQGPEFLTYFQNEAQLEKSRLLSDRFSAERPKGSFSTLEIQRTEQGDSAMYLCASSQDRRSSYEQYFGPGTRLTVT.